This T cell receptor (beta chain) was found in a study of blood T cell repertoires in COVID-19. Study summary: Samples came from the United States, Italy and Spain, spanning acute and convalescent COVID-19. The cDNA or gDNA used as material had been derived from T cells, B-cell-depleted T cells, or PBMCs.

Germline values: CDR1 KGHDR, CDR2 SFDVKD. V lost 5 bases, J lost 3 bases, and 0 bases stayed unmatched. The CDR3 contains 14 residues. This clone was detected many times. In the original processing: Amplifying reference gene primers gave estimates of nucleated cell counts. Profiling relied on immunoSEQ multiplex PCR, and the TCRdb table lists in-frame clones only, not all of them. That table is the source of V, J and clone size, and D and trimming were worked out from the DNA. The sample consists of around 92,000 clones, around 86% of them appearing once. The sequence derives from a human donor in a cohort sampled during active COVID-19. Sample: peripheral blood. The J gene is TRBJ2-2, the V gene TRBV24-1; 9 bases agree with TRBD1. The CDR3 spells CATSGQGDTGELFF. The CDR3 nucleotides are TGTGCCACCAGTGGACAGGGGGACACCGGGGAGCTGTTTTTT.